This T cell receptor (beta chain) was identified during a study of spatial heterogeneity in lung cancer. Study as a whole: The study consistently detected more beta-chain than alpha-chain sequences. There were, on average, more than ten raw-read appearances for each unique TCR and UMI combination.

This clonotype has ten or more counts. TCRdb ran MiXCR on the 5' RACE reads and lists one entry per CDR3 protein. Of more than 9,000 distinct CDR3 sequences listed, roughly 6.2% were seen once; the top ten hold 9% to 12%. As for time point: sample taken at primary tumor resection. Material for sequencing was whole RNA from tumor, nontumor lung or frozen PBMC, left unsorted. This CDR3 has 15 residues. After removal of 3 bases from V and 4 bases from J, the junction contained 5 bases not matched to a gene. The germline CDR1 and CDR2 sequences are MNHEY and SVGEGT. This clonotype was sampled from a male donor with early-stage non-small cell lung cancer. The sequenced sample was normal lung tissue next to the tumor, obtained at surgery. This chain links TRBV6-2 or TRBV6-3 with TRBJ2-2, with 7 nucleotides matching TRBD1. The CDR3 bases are TGTGCCAGCAGTTATTCGGGACAGCGCACCGGGGAGCTGTTTTTT. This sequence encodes CASSYSGQRTGELFF.